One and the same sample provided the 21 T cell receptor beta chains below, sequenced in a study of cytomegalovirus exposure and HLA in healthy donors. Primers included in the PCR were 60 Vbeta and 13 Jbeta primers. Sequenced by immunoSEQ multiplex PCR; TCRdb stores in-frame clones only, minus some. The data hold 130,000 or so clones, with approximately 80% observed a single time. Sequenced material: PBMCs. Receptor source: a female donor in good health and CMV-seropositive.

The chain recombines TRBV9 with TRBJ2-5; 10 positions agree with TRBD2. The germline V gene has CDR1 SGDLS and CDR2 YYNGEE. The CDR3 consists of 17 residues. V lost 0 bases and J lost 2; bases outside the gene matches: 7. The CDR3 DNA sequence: TGTGCCAGCAGCGTAGGAGTCCTAGCGGGAGTGCAAGAGACCCAGTACTTC. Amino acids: CASSVGVLAGVQETQYF.

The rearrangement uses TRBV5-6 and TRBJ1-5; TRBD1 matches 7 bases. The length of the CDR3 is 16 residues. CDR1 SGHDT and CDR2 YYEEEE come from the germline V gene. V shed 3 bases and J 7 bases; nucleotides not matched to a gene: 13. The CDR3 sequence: CASSSAVTGSLQPQHF. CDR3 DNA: TGTGCCAGCAGCTCAGCCGTGACAGGGAGCCTACAGCCCCAGCATTTT.

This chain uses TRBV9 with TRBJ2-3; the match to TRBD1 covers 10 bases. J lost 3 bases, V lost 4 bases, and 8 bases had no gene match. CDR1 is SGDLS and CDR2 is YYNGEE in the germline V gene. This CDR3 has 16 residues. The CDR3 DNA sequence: TGTGCCAGCAGCAGAGGGACAGGGGAGGCGACAGATACGCAGTATTTT. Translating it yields CASSRGTGEATDTQYF.

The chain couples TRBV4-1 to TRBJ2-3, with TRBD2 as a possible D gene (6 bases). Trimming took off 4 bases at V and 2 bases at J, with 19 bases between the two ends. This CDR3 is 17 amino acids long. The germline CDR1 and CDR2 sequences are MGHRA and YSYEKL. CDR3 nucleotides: TGCGCCAGCAGCCGTAATGTTGCGGGACTGCACACAGATACGCAGTATTTT. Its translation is CASSRNVAGLHTDTQYF.

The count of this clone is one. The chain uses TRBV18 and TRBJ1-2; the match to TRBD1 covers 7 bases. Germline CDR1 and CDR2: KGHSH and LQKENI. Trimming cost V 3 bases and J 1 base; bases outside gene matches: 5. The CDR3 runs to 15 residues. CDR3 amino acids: CASSPWDRFNYGYTF. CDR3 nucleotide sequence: TGTGCCAGCTCACCCTGGGACAGATTTAACTATGGCTACACCTTC.

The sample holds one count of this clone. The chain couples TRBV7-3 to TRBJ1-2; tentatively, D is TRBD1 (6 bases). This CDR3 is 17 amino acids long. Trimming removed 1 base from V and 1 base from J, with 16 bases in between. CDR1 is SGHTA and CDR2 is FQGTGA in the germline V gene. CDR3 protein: CASSLSRGGGINYGYTF. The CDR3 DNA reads TGTGCCAGCAGCTTAAGTAGGGGGGGCGGAATTAACTATGGCTACACCTTC.

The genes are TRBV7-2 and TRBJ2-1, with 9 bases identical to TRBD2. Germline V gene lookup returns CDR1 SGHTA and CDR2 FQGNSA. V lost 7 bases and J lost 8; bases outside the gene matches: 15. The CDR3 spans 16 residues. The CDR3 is CASNQAGAGGSHEQFF. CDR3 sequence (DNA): TGTGCCAGCAACCAAGCGGGAGCGGGAGGTTCCCATGAGCAGTTCTTC. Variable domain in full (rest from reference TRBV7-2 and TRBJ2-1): GAGVSQSPSNKVTEKGKDVELRCDPISGHTALYWYRQSLGQGLEFLIYFQGNSAPDKSGLPSDRFSAERTGGSVSTLTIQRTQQEDSAVYLCASNQAGAGGSHEQFFGPGTRLTVL.

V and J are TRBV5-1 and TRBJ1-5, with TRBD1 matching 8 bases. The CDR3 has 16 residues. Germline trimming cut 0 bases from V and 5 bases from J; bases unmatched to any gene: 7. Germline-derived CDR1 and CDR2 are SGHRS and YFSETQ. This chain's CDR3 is CASSLGDQGAYQPQHF. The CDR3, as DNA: TGCGCCAGCAGCTTGGGCGATCAGGGGGCCTATCAGCCCCAGCATTTT.

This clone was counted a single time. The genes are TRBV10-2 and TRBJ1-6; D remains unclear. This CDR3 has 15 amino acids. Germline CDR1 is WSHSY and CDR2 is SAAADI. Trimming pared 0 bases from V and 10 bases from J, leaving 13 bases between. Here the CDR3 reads CASSESVGEKSPLHF. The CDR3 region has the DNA TGCGCCAGCAGTGAGTCTGTTGGGGAGAAATCACCCCTCCACTTT.

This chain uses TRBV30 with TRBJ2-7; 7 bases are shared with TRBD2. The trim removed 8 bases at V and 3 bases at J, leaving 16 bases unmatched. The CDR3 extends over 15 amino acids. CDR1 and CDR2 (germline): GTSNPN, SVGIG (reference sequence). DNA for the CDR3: TGTGCCCGGACCAGGATATCTAGCGGAATCTACGAGCAGTACTTC. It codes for CARTRISSGIYEQYF.

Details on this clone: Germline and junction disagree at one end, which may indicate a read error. The CDR3, as DNA: TGCGCCAGCAGTCCGGGGTCTAGCACAGATACGCAGTGTTTT. Residues: CASSPGSSTDTQCF. This chain links TRBV5-1 with TRBJ2-3, with D possibly being TRBD2 (5 bases). CDR1 and CDR2 from the germline V gene are SGHRS and YFSETQ. The CDR3 has 14 residues. Full variable domain (remainder filled in from reference TRBV5-1 and TRBJ2-3): KAGVTQTPRYLIKTRGQQVTLSCSPISGHRSVSWYQQTPGQGLQFLFEYFSETQRNKGNFPGRFSGRQFSNSRSEMNVSTLELGDSALYLCASSPGSSTDTQCFGPGTRLTVL.

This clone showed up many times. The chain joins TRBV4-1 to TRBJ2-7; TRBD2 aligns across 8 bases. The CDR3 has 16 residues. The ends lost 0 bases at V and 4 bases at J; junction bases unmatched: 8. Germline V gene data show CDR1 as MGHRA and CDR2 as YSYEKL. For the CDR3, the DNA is TGCGCCAGCAGCCAAGAGGCGACGGGAGGGGCGTACGAGCAGTACTTC. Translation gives CASSQEATGGAYEQYF.

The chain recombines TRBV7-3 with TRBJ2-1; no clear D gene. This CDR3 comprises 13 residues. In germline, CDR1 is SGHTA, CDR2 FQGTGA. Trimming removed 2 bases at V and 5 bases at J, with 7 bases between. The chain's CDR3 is CASSLGRDNEQFF. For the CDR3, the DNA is TGTGCCAGCAGCTTAGGTAGAGACAATGAGCAGTTCTTC.

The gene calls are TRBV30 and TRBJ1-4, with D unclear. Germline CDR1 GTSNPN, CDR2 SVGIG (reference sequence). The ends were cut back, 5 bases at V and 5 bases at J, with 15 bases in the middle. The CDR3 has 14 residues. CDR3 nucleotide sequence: TGTGCCTGGGGGAGACGGCAGGCAAATGAAAAACTGTTTTTT. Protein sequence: CAWGRRQANEKLFF.

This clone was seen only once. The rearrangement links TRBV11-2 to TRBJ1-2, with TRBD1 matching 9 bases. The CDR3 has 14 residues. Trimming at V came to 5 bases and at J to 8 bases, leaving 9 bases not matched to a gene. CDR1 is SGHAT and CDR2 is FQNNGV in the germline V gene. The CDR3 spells CASSPNRGPGGYTF. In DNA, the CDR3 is TGTGCCAGCAGCCCCAACAGGGGGCCCGGGGGCTACACCTTC.

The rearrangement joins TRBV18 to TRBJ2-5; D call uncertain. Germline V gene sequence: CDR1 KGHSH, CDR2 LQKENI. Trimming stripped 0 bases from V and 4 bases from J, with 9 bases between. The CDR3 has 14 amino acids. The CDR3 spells CASSPPSSRETQYF. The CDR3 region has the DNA TGTGCCAGCTCACCACCGTCGTCGCGAGAGACCCAGTACTTC.

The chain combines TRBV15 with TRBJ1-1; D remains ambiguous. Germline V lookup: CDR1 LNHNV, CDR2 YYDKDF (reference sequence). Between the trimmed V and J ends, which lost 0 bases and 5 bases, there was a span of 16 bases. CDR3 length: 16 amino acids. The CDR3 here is CATSRELGGPGTEAFF. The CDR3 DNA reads TGTGCCACCAGCAGAGAGCTGGGAGGGCCAGGAACTGAAGCTTTCTTT.

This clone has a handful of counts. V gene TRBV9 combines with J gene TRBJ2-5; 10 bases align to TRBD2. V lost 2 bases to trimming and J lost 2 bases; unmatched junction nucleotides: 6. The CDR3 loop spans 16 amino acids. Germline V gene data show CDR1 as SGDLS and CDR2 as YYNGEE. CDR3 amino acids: CASSVGPLAGQETQYF. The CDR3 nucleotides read TGTGCCAGCAGCGTCGGGCCACTAGCGGGACAAGAGACCCAGTACTTC.

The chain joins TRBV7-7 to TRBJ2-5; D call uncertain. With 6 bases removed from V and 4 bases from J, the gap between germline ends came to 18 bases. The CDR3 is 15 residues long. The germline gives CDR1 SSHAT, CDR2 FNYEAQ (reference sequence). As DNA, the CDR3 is TGTGCCAGCAGTCGAATGCGGAGATCGGGAGAGACCCAGTACTTC. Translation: CASSRMRRSGETQYF.

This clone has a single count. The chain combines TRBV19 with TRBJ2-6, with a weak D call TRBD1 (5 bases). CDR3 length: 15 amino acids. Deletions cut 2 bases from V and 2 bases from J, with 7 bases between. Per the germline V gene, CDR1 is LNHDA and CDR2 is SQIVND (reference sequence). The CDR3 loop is CASSISRAGANVLTF. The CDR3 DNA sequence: TGTGCCAGTAGTATATCCAGGGCTGGGGCCAACGTCCTGACTTTC.

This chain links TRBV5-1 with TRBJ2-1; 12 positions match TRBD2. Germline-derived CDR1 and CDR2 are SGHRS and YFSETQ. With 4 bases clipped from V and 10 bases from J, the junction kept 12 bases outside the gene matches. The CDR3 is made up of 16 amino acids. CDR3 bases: TGCGCCAGCAGCCCGTCGTTCTCTAGCGGGGGGGGCGAGCAGTTCTTC. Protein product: CASSPSFSSGGGEQFF.